This entry lists 30 T cell receptor beta chains sequenced from one sample in a study of cytomegalovirus exposure and HLA in healthy donors. Primers included in the PCR were 60 Vbeta and 13 Jbeta primers. Sequencing was performed with immunoSEQ multiplex PCR; in TCRdb, only in-frame clones are kept and a portion is missing. Seen here are roughly 99,000 clones, more than 65% observed once, and the top ten hold 3.5% to 5%. Sample: PBMCs. These receptors came from a male donor in good health and CMV-seronegative.

CDR3 residues: CASRSGIGNTGELFF. The CDR3 DNA sequence: TGCGCCAGCAGGAGCGGGATCGGGAACACCGGGGAGCTGTTTTTT. The J gene is TRBJ2-2, the V gene TRBV5-1; 7 bases line up with TRBD2. The CDR3 extends over 15 amino acids. The J segment lost 1 base and the V segment lost 5 bases, leaving 5 bases of the junction unmatched. Per the germline V gene, CDR1 is SGHRS and CDR2 is YFSETQ.

This rearrangement joins TRBV29-1 to TRBJ1-5, with TRBD1 identical over 7 bases. With V trimmed by 6 bases and J by 5 bases, 10 bases remained unmatched. The CDR3 loop spans 14 amino acids. Germline CDR1 is SQVTM and CDR2 is ANQGSEA. The CDR3 region has the DNA TGCAGCGTCTCCTGGGGGACAGAACATCAGCCCCAGCATTTT. This sequence encodes CSVSWGTEHQPQHF.

The chain couples TRBV7-2 to TRBJ2-1; TRBD2 agrees at 10 bases. The CDR3 length is 16 residues. V gave up 8 bases and J gave up 4 bases; unmatched junction bases: 11. The germline V gene has CDR1 SGHTA and CDR2 FQGNSA. The CDR3 coding sequence is TGTGCCAGCCGCTACCCTAGCGGGAGTAATTACAATGAGCAGTTCTTC. This translates into CASRYPSGSNYNEQFF.

The sample holds one count of this clone. The chain joins TRBV10-3 to TRBJ2-1; 14 bases are a match to TRBD2. Per the germline V gene, CDR1 is ENHRY and CDR2 is SYGVKD. This CDR3 spans 16 amino acids. J was trimmed by 6 bases and V by 7 bases; bases with no gene match: 8. The CDR3 nucleotides read TGTGCCATCAACCCGGGACTAGCGGGAGAGGTCAATGAGCAGTTCTTC. It translates to CAINPGLAGEVNEQFF.

Comments on this clone: This sample includes further DNA sequences coding for the same CDR3. The gene calls are TRBV7-9 and TRBJ1-1, with D maybe TRBD1 (6 bases). CDR1 SEHNR and CDR2 FQNEAQ come from the germline V gene (reference sequence). Between the trimmed V and J ends, which lost 3 bases and 1 base, there was a span of 6 bases. This CDR3 region has 13 residues. In nucleotides, the CDR3 is TGTGCCAGCAGCTTGGGACAGAACACTGAAGCTTTCTTT. Its translation: CASSLGQNTEAFF. Looking up the rest from reference TRBV7-9 and TRBJ1-1 gives the full variable domain: DTGVSQNPRHKITKRGQNVTFRCDPISEHNRLYWYRQTLGQGPEFLTYFQNEAQLEKSRLLSDRFSAERPKGSFSTLEIQRTEQGDSAMYLCASSLGQNTEAFFGQGTRLTVV.

This chain connects TRBV5-1 to TRBJ2-7; a possible D gene is TRBD2 (7 bases). Trimming pared 4 bases from V and 2 bases from J, leaving 19 bases between. Germline V gives CDR1 SGHRS, CDR2 YFSETQ. The length of the CDR3 is 16 residues. The CDR3 here is CASSQAGEGIAYEQYF. DNA for the CDR3: TGCGCCAGCAGCCAAGCAGGGGAGGGAATCGCCTACGAGCAGTACTTC.

There are a few counts of this clone. V usage is TRBV19 and J usage is TRBJ2-1; tentatively, D is TRBD2 (6 bases). There are 16 residues in the CDR3. V was pared by 1 base and J by 0 bases, with 10 bases between. The V gene's germline CDR1 is LNHDA and CDR2 SQIVND (reference sequence). DNA of the CDR3: TGTGCCAGTAGTATAGTTGGAGGGAGCTCCTACAATGAGCAGTTCTTC. The encoded protein is CASSIVGGSSYNEQFF.

The CDR3 loop is CASSLGQGARKQYF. The CDR3 DNA sequence: TGTGCCAGCAGCTTAGGGCAGGGGGCAAGAAAGCAGTACTTC. J is TRBJ2-7 and V is TRBV11-2, with 8 positions matching TRBD1. Germline assignment: CDR1 SGHAT and CDR2 FQNNGV. CDR3 length: 14 amino acids. V was pared by 1 base and J by 8 bases, with 7 bases of the junction left unmatched.

This sequence joins TRBV18 and TRBJ1-3; possible D gene TRBD1, 6 bases. V was trimmed by 3 bases and J by 2 bases, leaving 11 bases between them. Germline V gene data show CDR1 as KGHSH and CDR2 as LQKENI. This CDR3 contains 15 residues. The CDR3 here is CASSPPGAPGNTIYF. The CDR3 DNA reads TGTGCCAGCTCACCTCCAGGGGCACCTGGAAACACCATATATTTT.

The chain carries TRBV13 and TRBJ2-5, with 8 nucleotides matching TRBD1. V dropped 1 base and J dropped 0; count of bases not matched to a gene: 10. This CDR3 region has 18 residues. Per germline, CDR1 PRHDT and CDR2 FYEKMQ (reference sequence). The CDR3 DNA follows: TGTGCCAGCAGCTTAGTTGGGGCAGGGGGCGCGTACCAAGAGACCCAGTACTTC. Amino acid sequence: CASSLVGAGGAYQETQYF.

This sequence joins TRBV29-1 and TRBJ2-7; a weak D match, TRBD2 (6 bases). Deletions cut 7 bases from V and 1 base from J, with 11 bases between. The germline CDR1 and CDR2 sequences are SQVTM and ANQGSEA. This CDR3 contains 12 residues. The CDR3 region is CSAGDSSYEQYF. The CDR3 nucleotides read TGCAGCGCCGGGGACTCTTCCTACGAGCAGTACTTC.

This clone showed up just a few times. The genes are TRBV7-9 and TRBJ1-5; D perhaps matches TRBD1 (6 bases). This CDR3 spans 15 amino acids. The V end was cut by 3 bases, the J end by 3 bases, with 12 bases between. Germline V lookup: CDR1 SEHNR, CDR2 FQNEAQ (reference sequence). The CDR3 region is CASSLAGAINQPQHF. The CDR3 nucleotides read TGTGCCAGCAGCTTGGCAGGGGCTATCAATCAGCCCCAGCATTTT.

This chain uses TRBV4-2 with TRBJ2-5; TRBD2 aligns across 12 bases. With V trimmed by 2 bases and J by 6 bases, 4 bases remained unmatched. CDR1 and CDR2 (germline): LGHNA, YNFKEQ. The CDR3 contains 15 residues. The CDR3 here is CASSQPSGRGKTQYF. For the CDR3, the DNA is TGTGCCAGCAGCCAACCTAGCGGGAGGGGAAAGACCCAGTACTTC.

CDR3 amino acids: CSVESRASGTDTQYF. The CDR3 DNA follows: TGCAGCGTTGAGTCTCGGGCTAGCGGCACAGATACGCAGTATTTT. V gene TRBV29-1 combines with J gene TRBJ2-3, with D possibly TRBD2 on 6 matching bases. Trimming pared 3 bases from V and 1 base from J, leaving 14 bases between. Germline V CDR1 and CDR2: SQVTM, ANQGSEA. The length of the CDR3 is 15 residues.

The chain recombines TRBV30 with TRBJ2-7, with 10 bases aligning to TRBD2. Germline CDR1 GTSNPN, CDR2 SVGIG (reference sequence). V lost 3 bases, J lost 6 bases, and 5 bases stayed unmatched. This CDR3 comprises 13 residues. CDR3 sequence: CAWSLAGVGEQYF. CDR3 DNA sequence: TGTGCCTGGAGCCTAGCGGGAGTGGGCGAGCAGTACTTC.

CDR3: CASSTLTGPAETQYF. CDR3 sequence (DNA): TGTGCCAGCAGCACCCTGACAGGTCCGGCGGAGACCCAGTACTTC. V usage is TRBV7-8 and J usage is TRBJ2-5; weak D call: TRBD1 (6 bases). Trimming cost V 5 bases and J 5 bases, with 18 bases left between them. Germline CDR1 and CDR2: SGHVS and FQNEAQ. The CDR3 contains 15 residues.

This chain uses TRBV6-1 with TRBJ1-1, with TRBD1 matching 8 bases. J gave up 5 bases and V 9 bases, and 11 bases lay outside the gene matches. CDR3 length: 14 amino acids. CDR1 MNHNS and CDR2 SASEGT come from the germline V gene. DNA of the CDR3: TGTGCCAGTTCCCCATGGACAGGGTGGACTGAAGCTTTCTTT. It yields the protein CASSPWTGWTEAFF.

The table lists this clone with a count of one. The chain links TRBV6-1 to TRBJ2-4; D is ambiguous. The CDR3 loop spans 15 amino acids. Trimming took 1 base from V and 0 from J, leaving 7 bases between them. Germline V lookup: CDR1 MNHNS, CDR2 SASEGT. The CDR3 nucleotides are TGTGCCAGCAGTGAAGTCCCGGTAGCCAAAAACATTCAGTACTTC. It codes for CASSEVPVAKNIQYF.

This rearrangement joins TRBV7-8 to TRBJ1-3; 8 bases align to TRBD1. This CDR3 region has 17 residues. Per germline, CDR1 SGHVS and CDR2 FQNEAQ. After removal of 6 bases from V and 0 bases from J, the junction contained 10 bases not matched to a gene. The CDR3 DNA follows: TGTGCCAGCAGAGGGACAGGCCAAGGCCGCTCTGGAAACACCATATATTTT. It encodes CASRGTGQGRSGNTIYF.

This rearrangement joins TRBV28 to TRBJ1-5, with 8 bases that match TRBD1. After removal of 6 bases from V and 2 bases from J, the junction contained 9 bases not matched to a gene. This CDR3 region has 16 residues. The V gene's germline CDR1 is MDHEN and CDR2 SYDVKM. CDR3 region: CASRRQGIRGNQPQHF. Here the CDR3 DNA reads TGTGCCAGCAGACGACAGGGGATCCGGGGCAATCAGCCCCAGCATTTT.

The rearrangement joins TRBV5-1 to TRBJ2-1; TRBD2 aligns across 15 bases. V was clipped by 0 bases and J by 1 base; unmatched bases: 14. The CDR3 runs 22 residues. Germline V CDR1 and CDR2: SGHRS, YFSETQ. Here the CDR3 reads CASSLEVGLAGGLRRSYNEQFF. CDR3 DNA: TGCGCCAGCAGCTTGGAAGTGGGACTAGCGGGAGGACTTAGGCGATCCTACAATGAGCAGTTCTTC.

V is TRBV27 and J is TRBJ1-1; 9 bases match TRBD1. This CDR3 is built from 14 residues. V shed 4 bases and J 5 bases; nucleotides not matched to a gene: 5. The germline gives CDR1 MNHEY, CDR2 SMNVEV (reference sequence). The CDR3 DNA follows: TGTGCCAGCAGTTCCCGGGACAGGGTTACTGAAGCTTTCTTT. Its translation: CASSSRDRVTEAFF.

This chain connects TRBV5-6 to TRBJ2-6; a weak D match, TRBD1 (5 bases). The CDR3 spans 17 residues. Trimming took 6 bases from V and 0 from J, leaving 16 bases between them. The germline V gene encodes CDR1 SGHDT and CDR2 YYEEEE. As DNA, the CDR3 is TGTGCCAGCAACCTGTGGGGCAGAACCTCTGGGGCCAACGTCCTGACTTTC. It is translated as CASNLWGRTSGANVLTF. The full variable domain, rest sourced from reference TRBV5-6 and TRBJ2-6, is DAGVTQSPTHLIKTRGQQVTLRCSPKSGHDTVSWYQQALGQGPQFIFQYYEEEERQRGNFPDRFSGHQFPNYSSELNVNALLLGDSALYLCASNLWGRTSGANVLTFGAGSRLTVL.

This chain links TRBV5-5 with TRBJ2-3; D possibly corresponds to TRBD2 (6 bases). Germline V gene sequence: CDR1 SGHKS, CDR2 YYEKEE (reference sequence). The length of the CDR3 is 13 residues. Trimming took 4 bases from V and 7 from J, leaving 13 bases between them. The CDR3 DNA sequence: TGTGCCAGCAGCCCCAAGGCGGGAAATACGCAGTATTTT. This encodes CASSPKAGNTQYF.

The J gene is TRBJ1-4, the V gene TRBV19; D is perhaps TRBD1 (5 bases). This CDR3 is 14 amino acids long. The V and J ends lost 8 bases and 4 bases respectively, with 14 bases between them. CDR1 and CDR2 (germline): LNHDA, SQIVND (reference sequence). CDR3 protein: CASGTDRNNEKLFF. The DNA of the CDR3 is TGTGCCAGTGGAACTGACAGAAATAATGAAAAACTGTTTTTT.

The rearrangement joins TRBV27 to TRBJ2-7; possibly TRBD2 for D (6 bases). Trimming removed 8 bases from V and 2 bases from J, with 13 bases in between. The length of the CDR3 is 13 residues. The V gene's germline CDR1 is MNHEY and CDR2 SMNVEV (reference sequence). CDR3 DNA sequence: TGTGCCAGCTCAGGGAGGAGTGCCTACGAGCAGTACTTC. Protein: CASSGRSAYEQYF.

The genes are TRBV19 and TRBJ1-2; 8 bases fit TRBD1. This CDR3 has 15 residues. V dropped 3 bases and J dropped 5; count of bases not matched to a gene: 8. Germline lookup yields CDR1 LNHDA and CDR2 SQIVND (reference sequence). The CDR3 DNA is TGTGCCAGTAGTATGAGTTCAGGGGGCCGGTATGGCTACACCTTC. It yields the protein CASSMSSGGRYGYTF.

This clone appeared once. The chain combines TRBV7-2 with TRBJ1-5; possible D gene TRBD1, 6 bases. Trimming left V 1 base short and J 0 bases short, with 7 bases between. The CDR3 extends over 15 amino acids. The germline CDR1 and CDR2 sequences are SGHTA and FQGNSA. CDR3 bases: TGTGCCAGCAGCTTAGAGGGGGTTAGCAATCAGCCCCAGCATTTT. Amino acid sequence: CASSLEGVSNQPQHF.

V is TRBV28 and J is TRBJ2-5; 7 nucleotides line up with TRBD1. The end of the DNA fits TRBJ2-7 better, so the J call may be wrong. CDR1 and CDR2 (germline): MDHEN, SYDVKM. There are 14 residues in the CDR3. CDR3 nucleotides: TGTGCCATCGCCCCCCCGACAGGGCCCAACGAGCAGTACTTC. Amino acids: CAIAPPTGPNEQYF.

The chain links TRBV7-8 to TRBJ1-1, with D maybe TRBD1 (5 bases). This CDR3 comprises 15 residues. Trimming cost V 0 bases and J 2 bases, with 10 bases left between them. Germline V gene lookup returns CDR1 SGHVS and CDR2 FQNEAQ. The CDR3 DNA reads as TGTGCCAGCAGCTTAGCCCGACAGAGCAACACTGAAGCTTTCTTT. This sequence encodes CASSLARQSNTEAFF. The complete variable domain, with remaining parts taken from reference TRBV7-8 and TRBJ1-1, reads GAGVSQSPRYKVAKRGQDVALRCDPISGHVSLFWYQQALGQGPEFLTYFQNEAQLDKSGLPSDRFFAERPEGSVSTLKIQRTQQEDSAVYLCASSLARQSNTEAFFGQGTRLTVV.